This entry lists 13 T cell receptor beta chains sequenced from one sample in a study of control samples from healthy donors and cancer patients. Libraries were prepared by immunoSEQ multiplex PCR; TCRdb keeps only in-frame clonotypes and omits some of them. The data hold some 200,000 clones, with roughly 91% observed a single time. The specimen sequenced was blood. Source of these receptors: a man between 18 and 35 years old in good health.

Remarks on this clone: Different DNA sequences within this sample yield the same CDR3. The chain employs TRBV12-3 or TRBV12-4 and TRBJ2-5; weak D call: TRBD1 (6 bases). This CDR3 contains 13 residues. With 5 bases removed from V and 3 bases from J, the gap between germline ends came to 10 bases. In DNA form, the CDR3 reads TGTGCCAGCAGTAAGGACAGAGAAGAGACCCAGTACTTC. It codes for CASSKDREETQYF.

The chain is built from TRBV12-5 and TRBJ2-5; D remains ambiguous. Germline V gene lookup returns CDR1 LGHNT and CDR2 FRNRAP. Between the trimmed V and J ends, which lost 3 bases and 3 bases, there was a span of 8 bases. The CDR3 has 13 amino acids. CDR3 sequence reads: CASGFLGKETQYF. The CDR3 DNA reads as TGTGCTAGTGGTTTCCTAGGTAAAGAGACCCAGTACTTC.

This chain joins TRBV7-2 and TRBJ1-5, with a weak D call TRBD1 (5 bases). There are 14 residues in the CDR3. The germline gives CDR1 SGHTA, CDR2 FQGNSA. V gave up 5 bases and J gave up 5 bases, with 13 bases separating them. This chain's CDR3 is CASSDRQTYQPQHF. In DNA, the CDR3 is TGTGCCAGCAGCGATCGACAGACTTATCAGCCCCAGCATTTT.

This sequence joins TRBV7-3 and TRBJ2-1; 9 bases match TRBD1. J was trimmed by 9 bases and V by 6 bases; bases with no gene match: 9. The CDR3 spans 14 residues. In germline, CDR1 is SGHTA, CDR2 FQGTGA. The CDR3, as DNA: TGTGCCAGCAGTCTAGGGACAGGGAACAGTGAGCAGTTCTTC. Translation gives CASSLGTGNSEQFF. Full variable domain (remainder filled in from reference TRBV7-3 and TRBJ2-1): GAGVSQTPSNKVTEKGKYVELRCDPISGHTALYWYRQSLGQGPEFLIYFQGTGAADDSGLPNDRFFAVRPEGSVSTLKIQRTERGDSAVYLCASSLGTGNSEQFFGPGTRLTVL.

The chain uses TRBV4-2 and TRBJ2-1; TRBD2 matches 13 bases. J lost 4 bases, V lost 3 bases, and 6 bases had no gene match. The CDR3 covers 17 residues. The germline CDR1 and CDR2 sequences are LGHNA and YNFKEQ. The CDR3 nucleotides are TGTGCCAGCAGCCACCCGACTAGCGGGGGGTTATACAATGAGCAGTTCTTC. It yields the protein CASSHPTSGGLYNEQFF.

The chain is built from TRBV5-1 and TRBJ2-7, with D hard to call. Germline assignment: CDR1 SGHRS and CDR2 YFSETQ. This CDR3 has 13 residues. V lost 5 bases and J 1 base, leaving 10 bases between the germline ends. CDR3: CASRRGPSYEQYF. DNA of the CDR3: TGCGCCAGCAGGCGAGGACCGTCCTACGAGCAGTACTTC.

J is TRBJ2-7 and V is TRBV4-1; a possible D gene is TRBD1 (6 bases). The CDR3 is 15 amino acids. The V end was cut by 0 bases, the J end by 4 bases, with 13 bases between. Germline V gene lookup returns CDR1 MGHRA and CDR2 YSYEKL. The chain's CDR3 is CASSQERARGYEQYF. DNA for the CDR3: TGCGCCAGCAGCCAAGAACGGGCCAGGGGATACGAGCAGTACTTC.

The chain has TRBV6-5 and TRBJ1-1; weak D call: TRBD1 (5 bases). CDR1 and CDR2 from the germline V gene are MNHEY and SVGAGI. Trimming pared 4 bases from V and 1 base from J, leaving 7 bases between. The CDR3 contains 13 residues. CDR3 in amino acids: CASSFDRNTEAFF. The CDR3 nucleotides are TGTGCCAGCAGTTTCGACAGGAACACTGAAGCTTTCTTT.

DNA of the CDR3: TGTGCCACCAGTGAAAGGCGGCAGAACACCGGGGAGCTGTTTTTT. Translated, it gives CATSERRQNTGELFF. The chain combines TRBV24-1 with TRBJ2-2; D uncertain. The length of the CDR3 is 15 residues. V lost 4 bases and J lost 1, with 9 bases in between. Looked up from germline, CDR1 is KGHDR and CDR2 is SFDVKD.

J is TRBJ1-2 and V is TRBV9; tentatively, D is TRBD1 (5 bases). With 2 bases removed from V and 2 bases from J, the gap between germline ends came to 7 bases. The CDR3 covers 13 residues. The germline V gene has CDR1 SGDLS and CDR2 YYNGEE. This CDR3 is CASSVGANYGYTF. For the CDR3, the DNA is TGTGCCAGCAGCGTTGGGGCCAACTATGGCTACACCTTC.

The chain couples TRBV29-1 to TRBJ2-3; 11 nucleotides line up with TRBD1. Germline assignment: CDR1 SQVTM and CDR2 ANQGSEA. CDR3 length: 14 amino acids. V lost 4 bases to trimming and J lost 6 bases; unmatched junction nucleotides: 6. Here the CDR3 reads CSVAGQGGGDTQYF. The CDR3 DNA reads as TGCAGCGTTGCGGGACAGGGGGGCGGGGATACGCAGTATTTT.

This rearrangement joins TRBV6-5 to TRBJ1-5; 8 bases fit TRBD1. Germline lookup yields CDR1 MNHEY and CDR2 SVGAGI. The J segment lost 0 bases and the V segment lost 6 bases, leaving 1 base of the junction unmatched. There are 14 residues in the CDR3. The CDR3 is CASRGQGSNQPQHF. Here the CDR3 DNA reads TGTGCCAGCAGAGGACAGGGTAGCAATCAGCCCCAGCATTTT.

The chain links TRBV7-8 to TRBJ2-1; the D call may be TRBD1 or TRBD2 (5 bases each). Germline lookup yields CDR1 SGHVS and CDR2 FQNEAQ. This CDR3 contains 14 residues. With 3 bases removed from V and 4 bases from J, the gap between germline ends came to 10 bases. DNA for the CDR3: TGTGCCAGCAGCTTGTTGGGACCTTACAATGAGCAGTTCTTC. This encodes CASSLLGPYNEQFF.